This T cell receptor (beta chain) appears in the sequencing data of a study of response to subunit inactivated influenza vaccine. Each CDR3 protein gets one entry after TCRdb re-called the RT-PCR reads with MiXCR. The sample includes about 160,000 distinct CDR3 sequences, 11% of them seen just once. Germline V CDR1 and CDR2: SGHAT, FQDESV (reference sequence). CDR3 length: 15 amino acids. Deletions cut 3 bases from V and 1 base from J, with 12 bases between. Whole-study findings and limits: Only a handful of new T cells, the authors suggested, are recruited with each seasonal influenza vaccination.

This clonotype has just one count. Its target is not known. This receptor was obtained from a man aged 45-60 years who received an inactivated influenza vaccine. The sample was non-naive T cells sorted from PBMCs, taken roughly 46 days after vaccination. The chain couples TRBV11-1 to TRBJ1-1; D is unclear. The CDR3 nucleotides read TGTGCCAGCAGCTTGGCGGACTCGAGGAACACTGAAGCTTTCTTT. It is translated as CASSLADSRNTEAFF.